This is a list of T cell receptor beta chains from one sample in a study of shared clonotypes between healthy human individuals. Measured with immunoSEQ multiplex PCR; TCRdb has only the in-frame clones, and not every one. This table has about 2 million clones, about 95% appearing once. Sequencing was performed on naive CD8+ T cells sorted from blood. Receptors were obtained from a young man in good health. CDR3s include the opening cysteine and the closing phenylalanine or tryptophan. D genes are given only for firm matches. For some rows the clone size is stated as once, few or many, or as a class when expanded; others skip it.

V gene	clone size	J gene	D gene	CDR3 DNA	CDR3 protein
TRBV9	once	TRBJ1-1	TRBD1	TGTGCCAGCAGCGCTCGGATTGACAGGGAGGACACTGAAGCTTTCTTT	CASSARIDREDTEAFF
TRBV7-9	once	TRBJ2-1	NA	TGTGCCAGCAGCTTCCTTAGTCGCAATGAGCAGTTCTTC	CASSFLSRNEQFF
TRBV7-2	NA	TRBJ2-1	NA	TGTGCCAGCAGCCCCGGGACGACCACTCGCGATGAGCAGTTCTTC	CASSPGTTTRDEQFF
TRBV14	NA	TRBJ2-7	TRBD2	TGTGCCAGCAGCCAAGAGGGAATAGCGGGCCACGAGCAGTACTTC	CASSQEGIAGHEQYF
TRBV5-1	once	TRBJ2-7	NA	TGCGCCAGCAGCTTGTACGGGGCCGAGCAGTACTTC	CASSLYGAEQYF
TRBV28	NA	TRBJ1-1	NA	TGTGCCAGCAGCTCGACGGTTAGGCTGAACACTGAAGCTTTCTTT	CASSSTVRLNTEAFF
TRBV19	NA	TRBJ2-7	TRBD2	TGTGCCAGTAGTGTTACTAGCGGGGACGCCTACGAGCAGTACTTC	CASSVTSGDAYEQYF
TRBV4-1	NA	TRBJ1-6	NA	TGCGCCAGCAGCCAAGAGAGAAATAATTCACCCCTCCACTTT	CASSQERNNSPLHF
TRBV27	NA	TRBJ2-7	TRBD2	TGTGCCAGCAGTATTAGCGGGGGGGCCTCCTACGAGCAGTACTTC	CASSISGGASYEQYF
TRBV11-1	NA	TRBJ2-7	TRBD1	TGTGCCAGCAGCTCCACAGGGGCGTACGAGCAGTACTTC	CASSSTGAYEQYF
TRBV4-1	NA	TRBJ2-1	NA	TGCGCCAGCAGCCAAGATTGGGGCGGGGAATACAATGAGCAGTTCTTC	CASSQDWGGEYNEQFF
TRBV29-1	NA	TRBJ2-1	NA	TGCAGCGTTGAAGGCCCCGGGGCCACGAATGAGCAGTTCTTC	CSVEGPGATNEQFF
TRBV6-1	NA	TRBJ2-1	NA	TGTGCCAGCAGTCGGGACACTGACTCCTACAATGAGCAGTTCTTC	CASSRDTDSYNEQFF
TRBV27	NA	TRBJ2-5	NA	TGTGCCAGCAGTACCTTGCCCGCAGGGGTTGGCGAGACCCAGTACTTC	CASSTLPAGVGETQYF
TRBV29-1	NA	TRBJ2-7	NA	TGCAGCGTTGAGACAGAAATTACCTACGAGCAGTACTTC	CSVETEITYEQYF
TRBV10-2	NA	TRBJ2-1	NA	TGCGCCAGCAGCGAAACCGGGACGACATTGGATGAGCAGTTCTTC	CASSETGTTLDEQFF
TRBV5-6	NA	TRBJ2-7	TRBD1	TGTGCCAGCAGCCCTCAGGGGGCGAAGCAGTACTTC	CASSPQGAKQYF
TRBV7-2	NA	TRBJ2-3	TRBD2	TGTGCCAGCAGCCCTACTAGCGGGAGAATAACAGATACGCAGTATTTT	CASSPTSGRITDTQYF
TRBV9	NA	TRBJ2-2	TRBD2	TGTGCCAGCAGCTTCCTAGCGGGACCGAACACCGGGGAGCTGTTTTTT	CASSFLAGPNTGELFF
TRBV5-6	NA	TRBJ1-5	NA	TGTGCCAGCAGCTACTCCATGGCCTGGGATCAGCCCCAGCATTTT	CASSYSMAWDQPQHF
TRBV5-1	NA	TRBJ1-1	TRBD1	TGCGCCAGCAGCGAGGGGGCGCGGGTCGCTGAAGCTTTCTTT	CASSEGARVAEAFF
TRBV28	NA	TRBJ2-7	TRBD1	TGTGCCAGCAGTCCTCAGGGGGCGTCCTACGAGCAGTACTTC	CASSPQGASYEQYF
TRBV10-1	once	TRBJ2-1	NA	TGCGCCAGCAGTGAGACTTCCGGATCTTCATACAATGAGCAGTTCTTC	CASSETSGSSYNEQFF
TRBV10-3	NA	TRBJ2-3	TRBD2	TGTGCCATCAGTCACCGGACTAGCGGGTTGGAGGATACGCAGTATTTT	CAISHRTSGLEDTQYF
TRBV4-1	once	TRBJ2-2	TRBD2	TGCGCCAGCAGCCAGTGGGCGGGAGACACCGGGGAGCTGTTTTTT	CASSQWAGDTGELFF
TRBV6-6	NA	TRBJ1-6	TRBD1	TGTGCCAGCAGTGGAATAGGGACAGGGGGCTCACCCCTCCACTTT	CASSGIGTGGSPLHF
TRBV5-6	NA	TRBJ2-1	NA	TGTGCCAGCAGCAGCAGCGGCACCTACAATGAGCAGTTCTTC	CASSSSGTYNEQFF
TRBV27	NA	TRBJ2-3	NA	TGTGCCAGCAGCTTAGGCCTGTCCACAGATACGCAGTATTTT	CASSLGLSTDTQYF
TRBV5-1	NA	TRBJ1-1	NA	TGCGCCAGCAGCATCGGGGCTGAAGCTTTCTTT	CASSIGAEAFF